The T cell receptor beta chain described here comes from a study of blood T cell repertoires in COVID-19. The repertoire was sequenced with immunoSEQ multiplex PCR; TCRdb's copy has only in-frame clones and lacks some. This table has around 190,000 clones, about 88% appearing once. Germline values: CDR1 MDHEN, CDR2 SYDVKM. The CDR3 runs to 15 residues. J lost 7 bases, V lost 6 bases, and 14 bases had no gene match. Specimen: peripheral blood. The chain uses TRBV28 and TRBJ2-5; 7 bases line up with TRBD2. This TCR was sampled from a man younger than 35 who had recovered from COVID-19. This CDR3 is CASSSSGGPQGTQYF. The DNA of the CDR3 is TGTGCCAGCAGCTCCTCGGGAGGCCCCCAGGGGACCCAGTACTTC.